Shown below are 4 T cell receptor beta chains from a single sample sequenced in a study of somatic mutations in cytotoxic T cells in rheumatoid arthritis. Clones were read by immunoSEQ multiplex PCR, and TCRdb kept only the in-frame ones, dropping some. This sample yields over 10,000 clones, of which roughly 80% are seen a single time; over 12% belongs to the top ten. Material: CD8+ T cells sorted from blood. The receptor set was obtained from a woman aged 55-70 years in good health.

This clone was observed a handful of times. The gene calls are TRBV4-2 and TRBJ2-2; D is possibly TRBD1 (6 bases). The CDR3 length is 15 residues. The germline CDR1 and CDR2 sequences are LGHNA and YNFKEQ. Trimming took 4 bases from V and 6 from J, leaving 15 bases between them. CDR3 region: CASSPEKWGPGELFF. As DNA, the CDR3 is TGTGCCAGCAGCCCTGAGAAGTGGGGGCCCGGGGAGCTGTTTTTT.

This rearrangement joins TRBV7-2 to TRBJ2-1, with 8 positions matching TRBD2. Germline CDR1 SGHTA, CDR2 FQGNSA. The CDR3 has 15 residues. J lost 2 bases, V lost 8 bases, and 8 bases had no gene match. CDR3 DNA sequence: TGTGCCAGCTCCCTGGGGGGACTAGCCTACAATGAGCAGTTCTTC. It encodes CASSLGGLAYNEQFF.

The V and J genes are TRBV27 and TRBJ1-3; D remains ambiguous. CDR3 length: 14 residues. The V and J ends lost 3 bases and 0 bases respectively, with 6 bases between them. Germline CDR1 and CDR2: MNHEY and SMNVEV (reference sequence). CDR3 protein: CASSFRSSGNTIYF. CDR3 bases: TGTGCCAGCAGTTTTAGGAGCTCTGGAAACACCATATATTTT.

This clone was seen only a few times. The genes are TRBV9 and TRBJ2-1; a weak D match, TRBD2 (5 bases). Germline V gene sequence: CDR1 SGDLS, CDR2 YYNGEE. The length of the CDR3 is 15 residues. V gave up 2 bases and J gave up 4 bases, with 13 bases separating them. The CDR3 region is CASSVGGTLYNEQFF. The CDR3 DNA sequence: TGTGCCAGCAGCGTCGGAGGTACCCTTTACAATGAGCAGTTCTTC.